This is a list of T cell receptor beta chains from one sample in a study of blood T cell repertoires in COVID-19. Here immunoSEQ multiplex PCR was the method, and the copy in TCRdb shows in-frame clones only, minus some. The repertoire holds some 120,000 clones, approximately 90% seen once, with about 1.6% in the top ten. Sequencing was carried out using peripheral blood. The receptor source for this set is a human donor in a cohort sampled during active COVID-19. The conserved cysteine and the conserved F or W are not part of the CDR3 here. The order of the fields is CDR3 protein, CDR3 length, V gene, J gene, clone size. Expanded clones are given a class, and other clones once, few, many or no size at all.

ASSLFFPGGAEAF	13	TRBV27	TRBJ1-1	NA
AWGQGAQPQH	10	TRBV30	TRBJ1-5	NA
ASSPNSYEQY	10	TRBV7-2	TRBJ2-7	NA
SASGTSGYNEQF	12	TRBV20-1	TRBJ2-1	NA
ASSEDRLAKNIQY	13	TRBV5-1	TRBJ2-4	NA
ASSHRDSTFVNEQF	14	TRBV18	TRBJ2-1	NA
ASSPTRWTDTQY	12	TRBV5-1	TRBJ2-3	NA
ASRSTGELF	9	TRBV2	TRBJ2-2	NA
ASSLYRETRTYEQY	14	TRBV28	TRBJ2-7	NA
ASSTQGAYEQY	11	TRBV6-5	TRBJ2-7	NA
ASSQEQGATNEKLF	14	TRBV14	TRBJ1-4	once
ASSSQGSEQF	10	TRBV19	TRBJ2-1	NA
ASSLSSGRFSMDEQF	15	TRBV11-2	TRBJ2-1	NA
ASSLGQGGEKLF	12	TRBV5-1	TRBJ1-4	NA
ASSPGGTEAF	10	TRBV12-3/TRBV12-4	TRBJ1-1	NA
ASSLVGAYYGYT	12	TRBV5-6	TRBJ1-2	NA
ASGQDSPEAF	10	TRBV6-5	TRBJ1-1	NA
ASSFEGLITDTQY	13	TRBV5-5	TRBJ2-3	once
ASNGVFTDTQY	11	TRBV2	TRBJ2-3	NA
ASSYSTGSGTDTQY	14	TRBV6-5	TRBJ2-3	NA
ATSRGAQGSYNEQF	14	TRBV15	TRBJ2-1	NA
ASSKVRSGLNSGQVSYEQY	19	TRBV21-1	TRBJ2-7	NA
ASSQDRTSGGNEQY	14	TRBV3-1/TRBV3-2	TRBJ2-7	NA
ASSSVASGGNYNEQF	15	TRBV5-4	TRBJ2-1	NA
ASSQDPRNTEAF	12	TRBV4-2	TRBJ1-1	NA
ASSLTGGSLNTEAF	14	TRBV28	TRBJ1-1	NA
ASSSGDSQSEQF	12	TRBV7-9	TRBJ2-1	NA
ASTGPGSNEKLF	12	TRBV25-1	TRBJ1-4	NA
ASSSNPLAGDRGEQF	15	TRBV11-3	TRBJ2-1	NA
ASSLDGKQF	9	TRBV5-1	TRBJ2-1	NA
ASSLRTSGAYEQY	13	TRBV28	TRBJ2-7	NA
ASSTLAGGFSYNEQF	15	TRBV11-2	TRBJ2-1	NA
AISTIGTGGQRGNQPQH	17	TRBV10-3	TRBJ1-5	NA